These 2 T cell receptor beta chains were all obtained from the same sample, sequenced in a study of molecular identifiers for immune sequencing clone quantification. TCRdb recomputed calls from the PCR reads with MiXCR, one row per CDR3 protein. Among over 550,000 distinct CDR3 sequences, 25% were seen once, and the ten largest hold about 0.81%. The specimen sequenced was naive CD8+ T cells from blood, with Jurkat cell RNA spiked in. Subset meaning: FACS-sorted CD8+CD4-CCR7+CD45RA+ naive T cells. These receptors all stem from a human donor in good health. Some libraries in this study had Jurkat cell RNA spiked in.

In this sample, this clonotype turned up many times. The chain links TRBV7-4 to TRBJ2-1; 8 bases fit TRBD1. The CDR3 consists of 12 residues. V dropped 4 bases and J dropped 12; count of bases not matched to a gene: 5. Germline values: CDR1 SGHVT, CDR2 SQSDAQ. CDR3 region: CASSSGQGMQFF. The CDR3 DNA reads TGTGCCAGCAGCTCCGGACAGGGCATGCAGTTCTTC.

This clonotype was counted a few times. Germline and junction disagree at one end, which may indicate a read error. The CDR3 bases are TGTGCCAGCAGTTCCGGGCCCACCTCCTACGAGCGGTACTTC. Encoded protein: CASSSGPTSYERYF. The rearrangement joins TRBV6-2 or TRBV6-3 to TRBJ2-7; D is unclear. CDR1 is MNHEY and CDR2 is SVGEGT in the germline V gene. The CDR3 has 14 amino acids.